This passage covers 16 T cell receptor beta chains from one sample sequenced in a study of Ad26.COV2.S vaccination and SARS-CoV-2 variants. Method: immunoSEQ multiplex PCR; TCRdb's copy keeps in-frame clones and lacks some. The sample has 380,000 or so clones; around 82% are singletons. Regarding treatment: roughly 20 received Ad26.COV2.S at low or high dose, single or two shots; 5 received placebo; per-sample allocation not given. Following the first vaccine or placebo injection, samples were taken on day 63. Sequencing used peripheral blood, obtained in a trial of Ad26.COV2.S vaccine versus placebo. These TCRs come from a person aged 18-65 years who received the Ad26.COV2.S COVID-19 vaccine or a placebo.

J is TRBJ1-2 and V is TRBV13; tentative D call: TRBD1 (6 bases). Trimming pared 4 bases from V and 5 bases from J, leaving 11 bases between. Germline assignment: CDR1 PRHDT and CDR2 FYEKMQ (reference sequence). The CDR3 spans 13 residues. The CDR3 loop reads CASSSSTGYGYTF. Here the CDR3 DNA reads TGTGCCAGCAGCTCAAGTACAGGGTATGGCTACACCTTC.

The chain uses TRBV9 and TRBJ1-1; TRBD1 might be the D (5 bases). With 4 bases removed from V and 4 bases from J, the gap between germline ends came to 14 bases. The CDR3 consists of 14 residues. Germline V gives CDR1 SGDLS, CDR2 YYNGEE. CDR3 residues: CASSPGGGGTEAFF. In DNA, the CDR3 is TGTGCCAGCAGCCCGGGGGGGGGAGGCACTGAAGCTTTCTTT.

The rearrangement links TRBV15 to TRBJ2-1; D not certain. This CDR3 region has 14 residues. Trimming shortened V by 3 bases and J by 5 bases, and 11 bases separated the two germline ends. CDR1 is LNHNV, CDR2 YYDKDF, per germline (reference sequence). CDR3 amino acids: CATSSPEGHNEQFF. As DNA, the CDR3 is TGTGCCACCAGCAGTCCGGAAGGGCACAATGAGCAGTTCTTC.

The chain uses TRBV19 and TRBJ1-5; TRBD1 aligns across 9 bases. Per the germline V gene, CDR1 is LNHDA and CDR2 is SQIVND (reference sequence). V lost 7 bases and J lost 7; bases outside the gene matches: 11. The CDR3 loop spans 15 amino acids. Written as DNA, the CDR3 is TGTGCCAGTATGGCCCCCACAGGGGGCAGGCAGCCCCAGCATTTT. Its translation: CASMAPTGGRQPQHF. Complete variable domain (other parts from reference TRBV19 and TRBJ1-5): DGGITQSPKYLFRKEGQNVTLSCEQNLNHDAMYWYRQDPGQGLRLIYYSQIVNDFQKGDIAEGYSVSREKKESFPLTVTSAQKNPTAFYLCASMAPTGGRQPQHFGDGTRLSIL.

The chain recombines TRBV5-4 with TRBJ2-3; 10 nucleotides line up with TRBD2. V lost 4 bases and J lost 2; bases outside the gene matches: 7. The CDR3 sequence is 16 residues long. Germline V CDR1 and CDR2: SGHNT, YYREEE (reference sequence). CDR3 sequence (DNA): TGTGCCAGCAGCCCTGCTAGCGGGGGAAACACAGATACGCAGTATTTT. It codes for CASSPASGGNTDTQYF.

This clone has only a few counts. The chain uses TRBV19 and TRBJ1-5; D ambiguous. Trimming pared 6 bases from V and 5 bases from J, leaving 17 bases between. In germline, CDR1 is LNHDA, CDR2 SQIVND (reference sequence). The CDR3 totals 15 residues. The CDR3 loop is CASSLLGFGDQPQHF. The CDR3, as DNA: TGTGCCAGTAGCTTATTGGGGTTTGGAGATCAGCCCCAGCATTTT.

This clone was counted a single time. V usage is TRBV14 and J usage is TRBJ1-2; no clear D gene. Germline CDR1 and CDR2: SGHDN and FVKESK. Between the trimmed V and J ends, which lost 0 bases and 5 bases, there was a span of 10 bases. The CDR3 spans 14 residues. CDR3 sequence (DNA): TGTGCCAGCAGCCAAGATGAAGAAAGATATGGCTACACCTTC. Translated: CASSQDEERYGYTF. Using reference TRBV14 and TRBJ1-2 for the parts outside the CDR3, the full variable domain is EAGVTQFPSHSVIEKGQTVTLRCDPISGHDNLYWYRRVMGKEIKFLLHFVKESKQDESGMPNNRFLAERTGGTYSTLKVQPAELEDSGVYFCASSQDEERYGYTFGSGTRLTVV.

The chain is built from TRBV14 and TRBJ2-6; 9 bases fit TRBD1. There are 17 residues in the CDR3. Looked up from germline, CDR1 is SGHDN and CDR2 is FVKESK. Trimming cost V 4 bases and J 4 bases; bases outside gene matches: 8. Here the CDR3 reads CASSPGTGTGGANVLTF. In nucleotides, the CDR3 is TGTGCCAGCAGCCCGGGGACAGGGACCGGCGGGGCCAACGTCCTGACTTTC. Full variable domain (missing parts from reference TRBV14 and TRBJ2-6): EAGVTQFPSHSVIEKGQTVTLRCDPISGHDNLYWYRRVMGKEIKFLLHFVKESKQDESGMPNNRFLAERTGGTYSTLKVQPAELEDSGVYFCASSPGTGTGGANVLTFGAGSRLTVL.

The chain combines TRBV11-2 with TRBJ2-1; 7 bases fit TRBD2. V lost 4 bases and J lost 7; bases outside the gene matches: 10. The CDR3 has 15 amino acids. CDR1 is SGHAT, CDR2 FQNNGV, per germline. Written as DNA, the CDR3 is TGTGCCAGCAGCTCGGAGAGGACTAGGAGAAATGAGCAGTTCTTC. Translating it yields CASSSERTRRNEQFF.

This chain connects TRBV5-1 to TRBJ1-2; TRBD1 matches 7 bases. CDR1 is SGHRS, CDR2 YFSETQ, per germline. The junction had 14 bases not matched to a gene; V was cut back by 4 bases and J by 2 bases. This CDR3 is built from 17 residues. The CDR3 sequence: CASSHYQRQGPNYGYTF. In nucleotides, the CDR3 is TGCGCCAGCAGCCATTACCAACGACAGGGACCAAACTATGGCTACACCTTC.

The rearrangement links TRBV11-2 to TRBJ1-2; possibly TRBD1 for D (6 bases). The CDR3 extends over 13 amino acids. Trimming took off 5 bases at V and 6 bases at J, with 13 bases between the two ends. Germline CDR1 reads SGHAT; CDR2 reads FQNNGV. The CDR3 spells CASSVGQLDGYTF. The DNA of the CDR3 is TGTGCCAGCAGCGTTGGACAGTTGGATGGCTACACCTTC.

The CDR3 loop is CATSRVLGTEAFF. The CDR3 coding sequence is TGTGCCACCAGCAGAGTATTGGGCACTGAAGCTTTCTTT. This rearrangement joins TRBV15 to TRBJ1-1; no clear D. V was pared by 1 base and J by 4 bases, with 7 bases between. CDR1 and CDR2 from the germline V gene are LNHNV and YYDKDF (reference sequence). This CDR3 region has 13 residues.

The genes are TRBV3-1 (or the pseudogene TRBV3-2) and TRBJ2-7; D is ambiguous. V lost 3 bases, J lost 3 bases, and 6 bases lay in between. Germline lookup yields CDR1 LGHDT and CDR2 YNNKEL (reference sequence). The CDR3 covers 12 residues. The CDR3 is CASSHLLYEQYF. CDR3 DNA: TGTGCCAGCAGCCATCTACTCTACGAGCAGTACTTC.

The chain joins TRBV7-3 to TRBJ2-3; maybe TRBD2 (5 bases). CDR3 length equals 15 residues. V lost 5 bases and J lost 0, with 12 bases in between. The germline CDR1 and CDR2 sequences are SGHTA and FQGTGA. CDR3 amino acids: CASSLVRGSTDTQYF. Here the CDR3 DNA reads TGTGCCAGCAGCCTAGTACGGGGTAGCACAGATACGCAGTATTTT.

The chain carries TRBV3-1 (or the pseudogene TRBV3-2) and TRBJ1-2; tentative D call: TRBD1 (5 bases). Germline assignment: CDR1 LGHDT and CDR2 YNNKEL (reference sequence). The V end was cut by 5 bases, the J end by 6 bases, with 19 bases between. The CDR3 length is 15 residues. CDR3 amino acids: CASSFAPGTSDGYTF. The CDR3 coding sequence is TGTGCCAGCAGCTTTGCTCCCGGGACGTCCGATGGCTACACCTTC.

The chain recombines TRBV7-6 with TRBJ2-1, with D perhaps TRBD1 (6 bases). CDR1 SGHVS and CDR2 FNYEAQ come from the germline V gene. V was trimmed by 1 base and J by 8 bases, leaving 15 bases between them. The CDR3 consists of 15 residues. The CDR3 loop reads CASSLVGTLEDEQFF. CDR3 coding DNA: TGTGCCAGCAGCTTAGTCGGGACATTAGAGGATGAGCAGTTCTTC.